This T cell receptor beta chain comes out of a study of CD8 T cells in Susac syndrome. Reverse transcription of roughly 0.5 to 1 ug RNA was carried out with random hexamers. TCRdb re-called the immunoSEQ multiplex PCR reads with MiXCR, one entry per CDR3 protein. This sample has about 140,000 distinct CDR3 sequences; 94% occur once, and the top ten carry 0.27%. This TCR derives from a human donor in good health. The sequencing input was CD8+ T cells from PBMCs.

CDR3 nucleotide sequence: TGCAGCGTTGAGGTTATGGAAGCTTTCTTT. Amino acids: CSVEVMEAFF. The rearrangement joins TRBV29-1 to TRBJ1-1; D ambiguous. V was trimmed by 3 bases and J by 8 bases, leaving 7 bases between them. The CDR3 extends over 10 amino acids. CDR1 is SQVTM and CDR2 is ANQGSEA in the germline V gene.